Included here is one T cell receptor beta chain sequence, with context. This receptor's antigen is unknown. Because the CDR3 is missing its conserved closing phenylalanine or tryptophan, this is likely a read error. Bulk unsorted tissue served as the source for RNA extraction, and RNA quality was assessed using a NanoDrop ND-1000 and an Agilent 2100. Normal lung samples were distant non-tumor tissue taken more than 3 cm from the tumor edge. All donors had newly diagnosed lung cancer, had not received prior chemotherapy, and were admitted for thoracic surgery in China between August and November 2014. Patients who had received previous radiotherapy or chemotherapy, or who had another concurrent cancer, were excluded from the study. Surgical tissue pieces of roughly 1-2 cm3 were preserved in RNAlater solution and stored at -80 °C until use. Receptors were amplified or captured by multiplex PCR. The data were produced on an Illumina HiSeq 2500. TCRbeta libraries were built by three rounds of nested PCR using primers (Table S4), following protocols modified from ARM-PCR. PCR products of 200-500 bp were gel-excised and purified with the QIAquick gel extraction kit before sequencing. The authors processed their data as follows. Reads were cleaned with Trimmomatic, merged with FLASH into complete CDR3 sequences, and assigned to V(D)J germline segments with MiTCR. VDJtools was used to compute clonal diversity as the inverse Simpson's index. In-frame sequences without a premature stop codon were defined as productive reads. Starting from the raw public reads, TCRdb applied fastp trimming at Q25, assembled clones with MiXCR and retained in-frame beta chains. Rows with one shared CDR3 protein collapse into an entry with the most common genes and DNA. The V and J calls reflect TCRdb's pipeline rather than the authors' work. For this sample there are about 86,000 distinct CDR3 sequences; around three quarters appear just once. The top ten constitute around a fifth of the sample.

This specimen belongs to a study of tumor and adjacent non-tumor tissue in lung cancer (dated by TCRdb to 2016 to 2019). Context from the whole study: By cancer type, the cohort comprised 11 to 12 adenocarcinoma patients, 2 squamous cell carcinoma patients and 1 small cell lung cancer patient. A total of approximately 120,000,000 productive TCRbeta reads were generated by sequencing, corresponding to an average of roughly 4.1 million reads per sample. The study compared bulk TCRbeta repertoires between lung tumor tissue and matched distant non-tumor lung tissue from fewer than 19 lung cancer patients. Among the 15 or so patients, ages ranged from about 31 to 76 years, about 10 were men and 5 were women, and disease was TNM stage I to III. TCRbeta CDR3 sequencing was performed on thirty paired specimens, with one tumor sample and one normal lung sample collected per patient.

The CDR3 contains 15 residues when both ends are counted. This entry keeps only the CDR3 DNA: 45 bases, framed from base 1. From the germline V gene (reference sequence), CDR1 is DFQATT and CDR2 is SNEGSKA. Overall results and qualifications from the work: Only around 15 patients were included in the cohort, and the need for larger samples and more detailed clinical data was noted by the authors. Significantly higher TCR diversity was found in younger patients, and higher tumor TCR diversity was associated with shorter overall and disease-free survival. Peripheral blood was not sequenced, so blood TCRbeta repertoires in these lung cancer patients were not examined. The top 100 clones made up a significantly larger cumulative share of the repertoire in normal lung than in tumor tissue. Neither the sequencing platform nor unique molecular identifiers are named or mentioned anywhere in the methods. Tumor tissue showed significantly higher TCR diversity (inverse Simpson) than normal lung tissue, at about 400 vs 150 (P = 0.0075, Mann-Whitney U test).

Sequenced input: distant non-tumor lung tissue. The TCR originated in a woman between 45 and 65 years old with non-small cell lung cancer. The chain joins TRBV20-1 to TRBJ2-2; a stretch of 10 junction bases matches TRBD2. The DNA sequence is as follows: TGCCGTGCTGCCCCTAGCGGGAGGAACACCGGGGAGCTGTTTCTT. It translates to CRAAPSGRNTGELFL.